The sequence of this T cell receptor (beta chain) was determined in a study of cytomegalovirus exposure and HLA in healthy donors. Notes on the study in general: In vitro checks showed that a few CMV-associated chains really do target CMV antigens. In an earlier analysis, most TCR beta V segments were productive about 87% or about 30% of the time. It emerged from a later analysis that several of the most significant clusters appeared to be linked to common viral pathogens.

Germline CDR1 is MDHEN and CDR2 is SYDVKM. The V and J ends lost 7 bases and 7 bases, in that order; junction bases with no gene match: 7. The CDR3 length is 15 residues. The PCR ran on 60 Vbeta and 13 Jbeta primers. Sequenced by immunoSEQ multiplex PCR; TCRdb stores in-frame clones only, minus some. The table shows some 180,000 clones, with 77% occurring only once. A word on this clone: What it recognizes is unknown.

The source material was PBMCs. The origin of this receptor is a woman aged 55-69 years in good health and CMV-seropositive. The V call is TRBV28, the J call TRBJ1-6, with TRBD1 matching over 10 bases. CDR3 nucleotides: TGTGCCAGCACCGGGCGGACAGGGGGGAATTCACCCCTCCACTTT. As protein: CASTGRTGGNSPLHF.